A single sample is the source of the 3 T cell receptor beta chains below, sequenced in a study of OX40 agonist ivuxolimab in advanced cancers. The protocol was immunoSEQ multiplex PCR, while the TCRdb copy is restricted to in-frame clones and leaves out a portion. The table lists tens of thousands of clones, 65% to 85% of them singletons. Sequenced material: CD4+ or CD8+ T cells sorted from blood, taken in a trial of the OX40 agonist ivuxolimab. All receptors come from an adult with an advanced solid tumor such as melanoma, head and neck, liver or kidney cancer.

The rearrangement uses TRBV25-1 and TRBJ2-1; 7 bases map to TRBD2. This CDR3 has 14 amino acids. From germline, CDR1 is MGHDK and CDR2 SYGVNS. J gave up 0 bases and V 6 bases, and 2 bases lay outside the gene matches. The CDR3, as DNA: TGTGCCAGCAGACGCGGGAGCTCCTACAATGAGCAGTTCTTC. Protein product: CASRRGSSYNEQFF. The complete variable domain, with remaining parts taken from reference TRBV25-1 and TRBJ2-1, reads EADIYQTPRYLVIGTGKKITLECSQTMGHDKMYWYQQDPGMELHLIHYSYGVNSTEKGDLSSESTVSRIRTEHFPLTLESARPSHTSQYLCASRRGSSYNEQFFGPGTRLTVL.

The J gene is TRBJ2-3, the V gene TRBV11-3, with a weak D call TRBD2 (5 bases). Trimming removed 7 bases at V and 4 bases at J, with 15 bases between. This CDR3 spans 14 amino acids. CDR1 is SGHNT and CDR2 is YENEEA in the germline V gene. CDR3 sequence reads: CASNLLEAADTQYF. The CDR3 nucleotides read TGTGCCAGCAACCTACTAGAGGCGGCAGATACGCAGTATTTT. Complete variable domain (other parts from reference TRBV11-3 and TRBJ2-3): EAGVVQSPRYKIIEKKQPVAFWCNPISGHNTLYWYLQNLGQGPELLIRYENEEAVDDSQLPKDRFSAERLKGVDSTLKIQPAELGDSAVYLCASNLLEAADTQYFGPGTRLTVL.

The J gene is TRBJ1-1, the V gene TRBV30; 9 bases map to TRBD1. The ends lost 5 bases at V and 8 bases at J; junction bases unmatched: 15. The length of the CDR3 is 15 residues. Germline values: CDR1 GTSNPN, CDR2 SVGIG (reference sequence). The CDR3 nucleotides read TGTGCCTGGGCAAGAGGGGACAGGGATATAGGGGAAGCTTTCTTT. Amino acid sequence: CAWARGDRDIGEAFF.